This TCR beta chain was obtained from a study of radiation and T cells in renal cell carcinoma (dated by TCRdb to the early 2020s). Turning to the overall study: In total, fewer than 55 samples, comprising around 26 tumors and around 27 peripheral blood samples, were subjected to TCR beta sequencing. The final blood draw was performed at 4 weeks after radiation, at the same time as nephrectomy. Across all 55 or so samples, several million unique CDR3 nucleotide sequences, encoding 2 million to 3 million unique CDR3 amino acid sequences, were identified.

According to the study, the label for this sample's time point signals: blood 4 weeks post-SBRT, at nephrectomy. The sample's treatment or condition label, in plain terms: 15 Gy SBRT to primary tumor, nephrectomy 4 weeks later. The samples were drawn from a clinical trial, where primary renal cell carcinomas were treated with 15 Gy of stereotactic body radiation therapy and then removed by nephrectomy 4 weeks afterward. To follow tumor-enriched clonotypes, peripheral blood was collected serially from radiation-treated patients at baseline and again at 2 weeks and 4 weeks after SBRT. All patients had renal cell carcinoma with clear cell pathology. The QIAamp DNA Blood Mini Kit (Qiagen) was used to prepare genomic DNA for TCR sequencing. Samples were included in the analyses only if all quality control checks were passed. Notes on this clone: Its antigen remains undetermined. There are no base qualities to consult, and no much larger clone falls within one base.

General conclusions and limits of the study: Top tumor clonotypes rose in blood from baseline to 2 weeks post-radiation, then contracted by 4 weeks, suggesting transient expansion of tumor-resident clones. Dynamics of the blood repertoire were not tracked past 4 weeks after treatment. No pretreatment tumor biopsies were available, so the baseline intratumoral presence of clonotypes could not be determined. The single-armed trial design could not address effects of radiation dose or scheduling on the TCR repertoire.

The immunoSEQ kit was used, according to the manufacturer's recommendations, to generate TCR beta libraries from genomic DNA. For library preparation, a first multiplex PCR was performed with proprietary primers, followed by a second PCR in which unique barcodes were added, and bead cleanups were performed after each round. Each sample batch included a kit-provided positive control reaction and a negative control reaction. The final libraries were assessed on an Agilent 4200 TapeStation D1000 ScreenTape, pooled by volume, and quantified by qPCR. Sequencing was performed on an Illumina NextSeq500 using a MidOutput 150-cycle cartridge, with 156 Read1 cycles, 15 Index1 cycles, and the kit custom primers. The pooled library was loaded at 0.75 to 1 pM with a roughly 20% PhiX control spike-in. The paper's processing steps were these. Vendor-processed data were analyzed in R, with a clonotype defined as all T cells sharing the same CDR3 nucleotide sequence. For clone abundance analyses, frequencies were normalized to the 10,000 most abundant clones in each sample. Public T cell clones, averaging fewer than five per sample, were removed before analysis. Tumor-enriched and baseline blood-enriched clonotypes were defined by at least a 32-fold difference in abundance between compartments. A beta-binomial differential abundance model was used to identify clonotypes that expanded or contracted between blood time points. Similarity between tumor and blood repertoires was quantified using the Baroni-Urbani and Buser coefficient, and groups were compared with two-tailed Wilcoxon tests in R. Drawn from immuneACCESS, this table holds only the in-frame rearrangements with V and J called that TCRdb kept. Clones are partly lost; checked studies trace under half to an unresolved V gene and leave the rest unexplained. From that table come the V and J calls and clone size; the DNA was used to work out D and trimming. Counted in this sample were some 44,000 clones; roughly four fifths of them appeared once. Clones ranked in the top ten supply 27% of the sample.

This TCR came from a woman in her 70s with renal cell carcinoma. The source material was blood, sampled from a patient whose treatment included radiotherapy and nephrectomy.

The base sequence is TGTGCCAGCAGCTTGGACCTCGGGACAGATGACTATGGCTACACCTTC. It is translated as CASSLDLGTDDYGYTF. The chain employs TRBV5-6 and TRBJ1-2; 7 bases in the junction line up with TRBD1. Reading the germline V gene gives CDR1 SGHDT and CDR2 YYEEEE. Its CDR3 holds 16 amino acids, cysteine through phenylalanine. Only the CDR3 DNA is retained, 48 bases long and in frame from the first base. V ends up 0 bases short and J 3 bases short, with an unmatched junction base count of 8.